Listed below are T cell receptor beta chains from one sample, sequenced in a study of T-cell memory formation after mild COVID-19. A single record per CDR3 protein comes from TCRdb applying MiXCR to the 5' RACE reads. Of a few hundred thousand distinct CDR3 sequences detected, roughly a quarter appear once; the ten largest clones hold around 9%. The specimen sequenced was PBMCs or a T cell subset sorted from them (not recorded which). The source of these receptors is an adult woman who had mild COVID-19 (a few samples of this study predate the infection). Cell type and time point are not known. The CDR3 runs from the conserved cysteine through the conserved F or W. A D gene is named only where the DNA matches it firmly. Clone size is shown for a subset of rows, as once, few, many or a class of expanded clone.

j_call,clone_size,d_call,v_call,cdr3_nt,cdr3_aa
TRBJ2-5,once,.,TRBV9,TGTGCCAGCAGCGTAACTCCGGGGGATGGAGAGACCCAGTACTTC,CASSVTPGDGETQYF
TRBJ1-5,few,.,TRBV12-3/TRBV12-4,TGTGCCAGCAGTTTGAATGGACTGAATAGCAATCAGCCCCAGCATTTT,CASSLNGLNSNQPQHF
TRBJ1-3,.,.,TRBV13,TGTGCCAGCAGCTTAGAACAGCTCTCTGGAAACACCATATATTTT,CASSLEQLSGNTIYF
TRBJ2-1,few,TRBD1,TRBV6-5,TGTGCCAGCAGTTACTCGGGACAGGGGTTATATGAGCAGTTCTTC,CASSYSGQGLYEQFF
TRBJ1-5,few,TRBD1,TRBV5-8,TGTGCCAGCAGCTCGAGGGGGCCGGGCAATCAGCCCCAGCATTTT,CASSSRGPGNQPQHF
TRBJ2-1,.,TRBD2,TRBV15,TGTGCCACCAGCAAACCGGGACTAGCGGTCGGCAATGAGCAGTTCTTC,CATSKPGLAVGNEQFF
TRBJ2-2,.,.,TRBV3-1,TGTGCCAGCAGCACTAGACGTCGAGCCACCGGGGAGCTGTTTTTT,CASSTRRRATGELFF
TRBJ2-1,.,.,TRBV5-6,TGTGCCAGCAGCTTGATTGGTGGGGACACCTACAATGAGCAGTTCTTC,CASSLIGGDTYNEQFF
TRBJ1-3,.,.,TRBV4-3,TGCGCCAGCAGCCAAGGCCGACAGCACTCTGGAAACACCATATATTTT,CASSQGRQHSGNTIYF
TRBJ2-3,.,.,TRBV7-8,TGTGCCAGCAGCTCACCCGGGACGGGCGAACATACGCAGTATTTT,CASSSPGTGEHTQYF
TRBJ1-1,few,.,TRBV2,TGTGCCAGCACGGAAAGGAGGAGTGAAGCTTTCTTT,CASTERRSEAFF
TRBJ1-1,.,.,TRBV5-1,TGCGCCAGCAGCTTGGAAACGGGCGGAGCGAACACTGAAGCTTTCTTT,CASSLETGGANTEAFF
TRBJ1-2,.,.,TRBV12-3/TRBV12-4,TGTGCCAGCAGTTTAGGGGTTGGCTACACCTTC,CASSLGVGYTF
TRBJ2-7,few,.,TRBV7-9,TGTGCCAGCAGCCATACGGATCACTACGAGCAGTACTTC,CASSHTDHYEQYF
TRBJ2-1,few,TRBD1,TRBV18,TGTGCCAGCTCACCCCGGACAGGGAAAGGCAATGAGCAGTTCTTC,CASSPRTGKGNEQFF
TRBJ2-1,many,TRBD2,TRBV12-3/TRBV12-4,TGTGCCAGCAGTTTCAGCGGGGGTTACAATGAGCAGTTCTTC,CASSFSGGYNEQFF
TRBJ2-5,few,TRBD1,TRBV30,TGTGCCTGGAGTTCCGGGACAGGGGGCGCAGAGACCCAGTACTTC,CAWSSGTGGAETQYF
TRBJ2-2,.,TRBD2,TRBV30,TGTGCCTGGGGGGGAATAGCGGGAGGTTGGACCGGGGAGCTGTTTTTT,CAWGGIAGGWTGELFF
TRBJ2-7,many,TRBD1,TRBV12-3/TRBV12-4,TGTGCCAGCAGTTTCTACAGGGGGCCGACGGGGGACGAGCAGTACTTC,CASSFYRGPTGDEQYF
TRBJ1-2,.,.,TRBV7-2,TGTGCCAGCTCCGGTCTCCTTGGATCGTATGGCTACACCTTC,CASSGLLGSYGYTF
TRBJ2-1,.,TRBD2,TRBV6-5,TGTGCCAGCAGTTTTATCCCTAGCGGTCCCTTTGTTGAGCAGTTCTTC,CASSFIPSGPFVEQFF
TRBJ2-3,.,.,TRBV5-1,TGCGCCAGCAGCTTGGCGGCAGCCATGCCCACAGATACGCAGTATTTT,CASSLAAAMPTDTQYF
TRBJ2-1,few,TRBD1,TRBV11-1,TGTGCCAGCAGCTTAAGGGTGATGTTGGACAGGGGGCTCTTAAACGAGCAGTTCTTC,CASSLRVMLDRGLLNEQFF
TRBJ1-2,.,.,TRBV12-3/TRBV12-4,TGTGCCAGCACCTACGGGCCGGGGAACGGCTACACCTTC,CASTYGPGNGYTF
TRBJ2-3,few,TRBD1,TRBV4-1,TGCGCCAGCAGCCCCGGTCCCTCACAGGGGTCAGATACGCAGTATTTT,CASSPGPSQGSDTQYF
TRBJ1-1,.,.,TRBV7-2,TGTGCCAGCAGCTACGTCGCGGTGGATAACACTGAAGCTTTCTTT,CASSYVAVDNTEAFF
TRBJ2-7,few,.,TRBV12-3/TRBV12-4,TGTGCCAGCAGTCCAGGGGGGGCCAAGGACGAGCAGTACTTC,CASSPGGAKDEQYF
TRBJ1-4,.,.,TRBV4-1,TGCGCCAGCAGCCCCGGGGGGGTGGGTAATGAAAAACTGTTTTTT,CASSPGGVGNEKLFF
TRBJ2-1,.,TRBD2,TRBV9,TGTGCCAGCAGTCTAAGCGGGAGTCTCGATGAGCAGTTCTTC,CASSLSGSLDEQFF
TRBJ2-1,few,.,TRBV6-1,TGTGCCAGCAGTGAGCGGCCCTGGGGTTCCTACAATGAGCAGTTCTTC,CASSERPWGSYNEQFF
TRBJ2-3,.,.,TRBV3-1,TGTGCCAGCAGCCCCGTCAGCGGGACAAGCACAGATACGCAGTATTTT,CASSPVSGTSTDTQYF
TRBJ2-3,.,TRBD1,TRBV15,TGTGCCACCAGTTTCGGACAGGGGGGCCCAGATACGCAGTATTTT,CATSFGQGGPDTQYF
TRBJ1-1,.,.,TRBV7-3,TGTGCCAGCAGCATGACAGGACCTAACACTGAAGCTTTCTTT,CASSMTGPNTEAFF
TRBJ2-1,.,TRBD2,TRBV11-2,TGTGCCAGCCACCGGGGGGGAGGGGGCAATGAGCAGTTCTTC,CASHRGGGGNEQFF
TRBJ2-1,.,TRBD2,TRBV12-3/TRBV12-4,TGTGCCAGCCGAACCGGGACTAGCGGGACCAAGCAGTTCTTC,CASRTGTSGTKQFF
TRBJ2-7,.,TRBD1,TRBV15,TGTGCCACCAGCAGAGAACGAGCGACAGGGGGCTCCTACGAGCAGTACTTC,CATSRERATGGSYEQYF
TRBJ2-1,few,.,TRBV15,TGTGCCACAACGACACGACTGGGCAATGAGCAGTTCTTC,CATTTRLGNEQFF
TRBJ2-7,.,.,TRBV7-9,TGTGCCAGCAGCTTCGACCAAGGGATTCGCTCCTACGAGCAGTACTTC,CASSFDQGIRSYEQYF
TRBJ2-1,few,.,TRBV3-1,TGTGCCAGCAGAGGGGCCTGGGATGAGCAGTTCTTC,CASRGAWDEQFF
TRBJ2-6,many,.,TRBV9,TGTGCCAGCAGCGTCAGGCTTGGGGCCAACGTCCTGACTTTC,CASSVRLGANVLTF
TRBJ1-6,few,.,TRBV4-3,TGCGCCAGCAGCCAAGATGTTGGGATCCTCAATTCACCCCTCCACTTT,CASSQDVGILNSPLHF
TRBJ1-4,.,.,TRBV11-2,TGTGCCAGCAGCCCCCCCTCGCCAAAACTGTTTTTT,CASSPPSPKLFF
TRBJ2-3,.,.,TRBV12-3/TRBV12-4,TGTGCCAGCAGTTACACAGGGGGGGGAGATACGCAGTATTTT,CASSYTGGGDTQYF
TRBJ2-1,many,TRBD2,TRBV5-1,TGCGCCAGCAGCCTACTAGCGGCAAATGAGCAGTTCTTC,CASSLLAANEQFF
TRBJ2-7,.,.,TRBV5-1,TGCGCCAGCAGCTTACGCTTCGGGGAATCAGACGAGCAGTACTTC,CASSLRFGESDEQYF
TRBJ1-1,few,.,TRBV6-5,TGTGCCAGCAGTTACTCGAATAGTAACACTGAAGCTTTCTTT,CASSYSNSNTEAFF
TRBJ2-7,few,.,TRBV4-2,TGTGCCAGCAGCCAATATCCTGGGCTCTTGAACGAGCAGTACTTC,CASSQYPGLLNEQYF
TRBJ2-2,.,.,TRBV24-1,TGTGCCACCAGTGATCGGAGCATCAGCACCGGGGAGCTGTTTTTT,CATSDRSISTGELFF
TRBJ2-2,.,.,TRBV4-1,TGCGCCAGTATAGAAAACACCGGGGAGCTGTTTTTT,CASIENTGELFF
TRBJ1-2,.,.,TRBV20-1,TGCAGTGCTAGTATGGGGGGTGGTGGCTACACCTTC,CSASMGGGGYTF
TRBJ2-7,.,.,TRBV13,TGTGCCAGCAGCTTAAGCGGATTGGGTCGCTACGAGCAGTACTTC,CASSLSGLGRYEQYF
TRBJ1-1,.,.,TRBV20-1,TGCAGTGCTAGAGCCACTGAAGCTTTCTTT,CSARATEAFF
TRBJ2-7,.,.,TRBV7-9,TGTGCCAGCAGCCCCCAACTAACAGGGAACGAGCAGTACTTC,CASSPQLTGNEQYF
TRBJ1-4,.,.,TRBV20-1,TGCAGTGCCAGAATAGGCGTCAGGCGGATTAATGAAAAACTGTTTTTT,CSARIGVRRINEKLFF
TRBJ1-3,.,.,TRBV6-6,TGTGCCAGCAGTAGCCGAGAGAAAGGAAACACCATATATTTT,CASSSREKGNTIYF
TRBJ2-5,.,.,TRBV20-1,TGCAGTGCCACGGGAGAGGGGAAAGAGACCCAGTACTTC,CSATGEGKETQYF
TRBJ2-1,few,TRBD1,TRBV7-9,TGTGCCAGCAGCTTAGACCGAGACAGGGCTCTGGATATTGATGAGCAGTTCTTC,CASSLDRDRALDIDEQFF
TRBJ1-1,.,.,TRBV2,TGTGCCAGCATGTATATCGGGGGGGCTAGCACTGAAGCTTTCTTT,CASMYIGGASTEAFF
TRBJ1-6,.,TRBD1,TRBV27,TGTGCCACCCGGGACAGGCAGTCACCCCTCCACTTT,CATRDRQSPLHF